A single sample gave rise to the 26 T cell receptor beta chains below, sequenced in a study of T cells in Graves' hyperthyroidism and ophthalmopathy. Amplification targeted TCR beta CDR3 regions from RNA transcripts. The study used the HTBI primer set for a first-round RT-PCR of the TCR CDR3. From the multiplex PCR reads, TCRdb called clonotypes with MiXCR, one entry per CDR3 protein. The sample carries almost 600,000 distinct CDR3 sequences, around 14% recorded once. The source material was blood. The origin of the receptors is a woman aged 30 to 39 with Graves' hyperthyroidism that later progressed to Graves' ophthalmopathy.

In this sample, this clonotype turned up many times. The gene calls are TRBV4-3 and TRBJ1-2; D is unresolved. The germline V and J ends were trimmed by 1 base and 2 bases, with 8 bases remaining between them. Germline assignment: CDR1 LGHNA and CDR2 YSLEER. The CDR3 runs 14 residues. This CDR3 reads CASSQASTNYGYTF. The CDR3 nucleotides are TGCGCCAGCAGCCAAGCGTCAACCAACTATGGCTACACCTTC.

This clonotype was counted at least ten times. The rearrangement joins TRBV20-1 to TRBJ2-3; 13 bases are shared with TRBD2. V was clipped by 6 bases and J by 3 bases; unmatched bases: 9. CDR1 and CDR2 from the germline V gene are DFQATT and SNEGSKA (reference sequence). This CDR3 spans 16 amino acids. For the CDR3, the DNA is TGCAGTGCGAGAAGGACTAGCGGGAGTTGGACAGATACGCAGTATTTT. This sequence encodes CSARRTSGSWTDTQYF.

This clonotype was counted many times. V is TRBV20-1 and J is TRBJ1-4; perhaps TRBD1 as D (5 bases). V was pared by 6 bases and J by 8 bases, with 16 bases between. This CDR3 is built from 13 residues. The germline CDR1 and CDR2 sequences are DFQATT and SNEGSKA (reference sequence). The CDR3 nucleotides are TGCAGTGCCCCCGTAGGGACCGCCGAAAAACTGTTTTTT. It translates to CSAPVGTAEKLFF.

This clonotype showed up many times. CDR3 amino acids: CASRPPTGDTNYGYTF. The CDR3 nucleotides read TGTGCCAGCAGACCGCCTACAGGCGACACTAACTATGGCTACACCTTC. The chain couples TRBV28 to TRBJ1-2; possibly TRBD1 for D (5 bases). Germline lookup yields CDR1 MDHEN and CDR2 SYDVKM. Trimming pared 6 bases from V and 0 bases from J, leaving 17 bases between. This CDR3 comprises 16 residues.

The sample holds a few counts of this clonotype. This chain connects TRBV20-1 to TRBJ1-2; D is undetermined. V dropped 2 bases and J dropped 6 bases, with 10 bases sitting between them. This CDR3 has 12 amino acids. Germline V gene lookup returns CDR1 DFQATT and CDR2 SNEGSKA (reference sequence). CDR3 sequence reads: CSARNGSHGYTF. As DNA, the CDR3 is TGCAGTGCTAGAAACGGGAGCCATGGCTACACCTTC.

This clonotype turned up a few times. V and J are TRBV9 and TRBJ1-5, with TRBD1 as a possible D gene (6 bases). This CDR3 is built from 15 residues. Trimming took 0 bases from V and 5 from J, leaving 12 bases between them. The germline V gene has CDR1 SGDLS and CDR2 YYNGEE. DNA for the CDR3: TGTGCCAGCAGCGTAGCTGCAGGGGAACATCAGCCCCAGCATTTT. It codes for CASSVAAGEHQPQHF.

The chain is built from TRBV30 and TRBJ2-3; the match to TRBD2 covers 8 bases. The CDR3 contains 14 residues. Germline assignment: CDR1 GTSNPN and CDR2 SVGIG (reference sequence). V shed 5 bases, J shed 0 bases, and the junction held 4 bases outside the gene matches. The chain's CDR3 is CAWGSGMSTDTQYF. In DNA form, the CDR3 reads TGTGCCTGGGGTAGCGGGATGAGCACAGATACGCAGTATTTT.

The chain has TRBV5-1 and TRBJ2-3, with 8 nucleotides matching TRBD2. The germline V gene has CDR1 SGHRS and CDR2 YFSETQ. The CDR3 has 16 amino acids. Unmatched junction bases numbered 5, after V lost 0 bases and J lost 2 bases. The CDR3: CASSLDIAGTTDTQYF. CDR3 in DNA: TGCGCCAGCAGCTTGGATATAGCGGGGACCACAGATACGCAGTATTTT.

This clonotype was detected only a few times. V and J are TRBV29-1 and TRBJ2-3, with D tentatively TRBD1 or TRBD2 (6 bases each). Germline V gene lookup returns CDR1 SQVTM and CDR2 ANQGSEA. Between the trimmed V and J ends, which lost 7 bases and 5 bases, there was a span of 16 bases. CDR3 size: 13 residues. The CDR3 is CSGGAGQIDTQYF. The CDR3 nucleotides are TGCAGCGGGGGGGCAGGGCAGATAGATACGCAGTATTTT.

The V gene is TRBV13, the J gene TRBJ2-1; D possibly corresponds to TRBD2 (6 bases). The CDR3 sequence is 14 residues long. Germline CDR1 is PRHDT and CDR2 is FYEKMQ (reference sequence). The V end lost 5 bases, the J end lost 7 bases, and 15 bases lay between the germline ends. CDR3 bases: TGTGCCAGCAGCCAACCGGGACTTACAAATGAGCAGTTCTTC. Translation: CASSQPGLTNEQFF.

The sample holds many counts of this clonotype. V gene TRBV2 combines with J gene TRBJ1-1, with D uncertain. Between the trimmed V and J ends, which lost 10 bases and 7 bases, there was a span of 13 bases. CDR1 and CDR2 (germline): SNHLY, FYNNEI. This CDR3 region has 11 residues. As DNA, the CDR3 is TGTGCCACCACCACGGAGCTTGAAGCTTTCTTT. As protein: CATTTELEAFF.

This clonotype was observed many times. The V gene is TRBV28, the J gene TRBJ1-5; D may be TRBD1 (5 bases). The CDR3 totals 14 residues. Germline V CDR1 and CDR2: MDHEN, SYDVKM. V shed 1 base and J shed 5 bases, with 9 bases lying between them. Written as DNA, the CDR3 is TGTGCCAGCAGTTTATTGCAGGGCTATCAGCCCCAGCATTTT. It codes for CASSLLQGYQPQHF.

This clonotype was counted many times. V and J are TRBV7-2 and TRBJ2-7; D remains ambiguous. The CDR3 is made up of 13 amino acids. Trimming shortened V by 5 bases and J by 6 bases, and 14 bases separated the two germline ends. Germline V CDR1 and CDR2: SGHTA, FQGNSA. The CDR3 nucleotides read TGTGCCAGCAGCCTTCTACGACTCGGCGAGCAGTACTTC. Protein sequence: CASSLLRLGEQYF.

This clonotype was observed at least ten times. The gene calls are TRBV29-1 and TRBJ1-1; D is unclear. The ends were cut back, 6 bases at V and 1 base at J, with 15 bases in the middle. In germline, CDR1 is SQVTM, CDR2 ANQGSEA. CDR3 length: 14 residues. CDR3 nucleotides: TGCAGCGTCAAGGCTGGGATCGCGAACACTGAAGCTTTCTTT. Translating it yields CSVKAGIANTEAFF. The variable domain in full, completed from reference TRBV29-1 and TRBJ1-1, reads SAVISQKPSRDICQRGTSLTIQCQVDSQVTMMFWYRQQPGQSLTLIATANQGSEATYESGFVIDKFPISRPNLTFSTLTVSNMSPEDSSIYLCSVKAGIANTEAFFGQGTRLTVV.

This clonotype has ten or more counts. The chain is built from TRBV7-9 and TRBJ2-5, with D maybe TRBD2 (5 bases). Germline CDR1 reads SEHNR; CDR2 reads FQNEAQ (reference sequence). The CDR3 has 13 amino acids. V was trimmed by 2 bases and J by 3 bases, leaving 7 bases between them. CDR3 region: CASSLTREETQYF. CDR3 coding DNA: TGTGCCAGCAGCTTAACGCGGGAAGAGACCCAGTACTTC.

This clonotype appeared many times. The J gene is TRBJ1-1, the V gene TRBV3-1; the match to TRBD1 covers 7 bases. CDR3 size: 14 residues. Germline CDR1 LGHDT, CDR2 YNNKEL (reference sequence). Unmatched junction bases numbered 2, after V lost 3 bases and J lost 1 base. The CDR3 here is CASSHGTENTEAFF. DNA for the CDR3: TGTGCCAGCAGCCATGGGACAGAGAACACTGAAGCTTTCTTT.

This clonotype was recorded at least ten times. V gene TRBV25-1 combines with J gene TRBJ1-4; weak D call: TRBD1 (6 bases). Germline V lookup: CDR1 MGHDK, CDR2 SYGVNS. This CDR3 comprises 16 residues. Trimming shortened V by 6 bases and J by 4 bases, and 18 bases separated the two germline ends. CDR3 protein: CASSFNPGHSNEKLFF. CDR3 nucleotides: TGTGCCAGCAGCTTCAACCCGGGACACAGTAATGAAAAACTGTTTTTT.

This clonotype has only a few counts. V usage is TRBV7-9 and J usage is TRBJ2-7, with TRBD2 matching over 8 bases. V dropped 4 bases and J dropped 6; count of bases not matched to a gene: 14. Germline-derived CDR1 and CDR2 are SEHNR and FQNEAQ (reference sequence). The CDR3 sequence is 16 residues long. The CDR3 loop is CASSSQSGTRASEQYF. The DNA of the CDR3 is TGTGCCAGCAGCTCGCAATCCGGGACTAGAGCGTCCGAGCAGTACTTC.

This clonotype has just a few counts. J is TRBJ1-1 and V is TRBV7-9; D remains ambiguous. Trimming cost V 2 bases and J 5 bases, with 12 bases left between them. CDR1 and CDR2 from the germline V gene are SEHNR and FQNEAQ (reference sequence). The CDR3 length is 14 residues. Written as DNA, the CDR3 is TGTGCCAGCAGCTTAAGCCTCGGAGGGACTGAAGCTTTCTTT. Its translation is CASSLSLGGTEAFF.

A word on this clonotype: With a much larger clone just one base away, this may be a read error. CDR3 DNA: TGTGCCACCAGCCAGTCCACGGGGGAGCTGTTTTTT. Its translation: CATSQSTGELFF. This chain connects TRBV3-1 to TRBJ2-2; no definite D call. Germline CDR1 reads LGHDT; CDR2 reads YNNKEL (reference sequence). The CDR3 consists of 12 residues.

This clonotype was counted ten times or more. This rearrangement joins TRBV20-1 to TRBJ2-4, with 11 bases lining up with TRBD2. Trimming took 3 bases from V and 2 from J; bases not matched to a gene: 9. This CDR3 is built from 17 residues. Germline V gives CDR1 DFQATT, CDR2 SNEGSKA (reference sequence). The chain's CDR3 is CSASVAGGQGSKNIQYF. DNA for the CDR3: TGCAGTGCTAGTGTAGCGGGAGGGCAGGGGTCCAAAAACATTCAGTACTTC.

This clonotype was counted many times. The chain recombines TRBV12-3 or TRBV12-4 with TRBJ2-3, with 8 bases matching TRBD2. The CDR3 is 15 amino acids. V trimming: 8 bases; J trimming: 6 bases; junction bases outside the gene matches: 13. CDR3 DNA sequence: TGTGCCAGCGGGGTTTGGGTAGCGGGAAGGGATACGCAGTATTTT. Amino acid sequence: CASGVWVAGRDTQYF.

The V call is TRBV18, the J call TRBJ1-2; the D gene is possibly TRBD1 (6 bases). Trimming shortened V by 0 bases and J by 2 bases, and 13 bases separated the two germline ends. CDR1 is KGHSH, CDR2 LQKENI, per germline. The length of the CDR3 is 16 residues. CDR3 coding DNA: TGTGCCAGCTCACCACCGGAGGCAGGGGCGAACTATGGCTACACCTTC. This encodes CASSPPEAGANYGYTF.

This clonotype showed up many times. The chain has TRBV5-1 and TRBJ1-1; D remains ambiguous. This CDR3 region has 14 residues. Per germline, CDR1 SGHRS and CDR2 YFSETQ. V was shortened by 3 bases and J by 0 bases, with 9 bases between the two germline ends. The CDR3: CASSSEAMNTEAFF. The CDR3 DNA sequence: TGCGCCAGCAGCTCCGAGGCCATGAACACTGAAGCTTTCTTT.

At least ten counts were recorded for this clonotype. The CDR3 loop is CSARGGIDEQYF. The CDR3 coding sequence is TGCAGTGCTAGAGGGGGGATCGACGAGCAGTACTTC. The gene calls are TRBV20-1 and TRBJ2-7; D assignment may be TRBD1 or TRBD2 (5 bases each). CDR1 is DFQATT, CDR2 SNEGSKA, per germline (reference sequence). Between the trimmed V and J ends, which lost 1 base and 5 bases, there was a span of 9 bases. The CDR3 consists of 12 residues.

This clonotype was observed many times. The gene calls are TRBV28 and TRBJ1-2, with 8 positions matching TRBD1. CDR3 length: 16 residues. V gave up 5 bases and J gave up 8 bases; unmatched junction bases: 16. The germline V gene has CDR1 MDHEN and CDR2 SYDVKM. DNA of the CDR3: TGTGCCAGCAGTCCCTCTCGACAGGGGCGATTTGGCGGCTACACCTTC. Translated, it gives CASSPSRQGRFGGYTF.